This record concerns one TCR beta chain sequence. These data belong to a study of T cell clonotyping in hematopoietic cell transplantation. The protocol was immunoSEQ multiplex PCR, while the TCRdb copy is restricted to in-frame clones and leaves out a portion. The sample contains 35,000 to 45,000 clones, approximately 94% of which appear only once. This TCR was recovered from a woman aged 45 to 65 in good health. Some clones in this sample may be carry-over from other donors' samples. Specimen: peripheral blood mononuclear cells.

The CDR3 coding sequence is TGTGCCAGCGGGACCGGTTCACCCCTCCACTTT. Translation gives CASGTGSPLHF. The V call is TRBV19, the J call TRBJ1-6; D perhaps matches TRBD1 (5 bases). The CDR3 is 11 amino acids. CDR1 and CDR2 from the germline V gene are LNHDA and SQIVND (reference sequence). V was shortened by 9 bases and J by 9 bases, with 9 bases between the two germline ends.